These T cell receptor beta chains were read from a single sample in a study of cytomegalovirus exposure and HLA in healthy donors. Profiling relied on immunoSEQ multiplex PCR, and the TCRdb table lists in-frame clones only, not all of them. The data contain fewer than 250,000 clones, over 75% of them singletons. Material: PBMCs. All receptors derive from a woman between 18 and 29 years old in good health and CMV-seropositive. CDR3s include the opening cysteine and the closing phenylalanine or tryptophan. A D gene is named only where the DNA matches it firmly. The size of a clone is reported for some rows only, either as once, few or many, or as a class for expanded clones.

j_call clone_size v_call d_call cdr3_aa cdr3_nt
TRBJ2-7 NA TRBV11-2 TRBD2 CASSSGTSGTAYEQYF TGTGCCAGCAGCTCAGGGACTAGCGGGACTGCGTACGAGCAGTACTTC
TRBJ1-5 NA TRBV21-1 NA CASSKGVQLDSGCGNQPQHF TGTGCCAGCAGCAAAGGGGTACAACTGGACAGCGGTTGCGGCAATCAGCCCCAGCATTTT
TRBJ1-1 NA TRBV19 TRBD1 CASNPFLDRGNTEAFF TGTGCCAGTAACCCCTTCCTGGACAGGGGGAACACTGAAGCTTTCTTT
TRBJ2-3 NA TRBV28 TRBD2 CASSPRGGGGLTDTQYF TGTGCCAGCAGTCCCCGGGGGGGCGGAGGGTTGACAGATACGCAGTATTTT
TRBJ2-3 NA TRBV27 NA CASGLLPPTDTQYF TGTGCCAGCGGATTACTACCGCCCACAGATACGCAGTATTTT
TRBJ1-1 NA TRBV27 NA CASSFLTGGNTEAFF TGTGCCAGCAGTTTTCTGACAGGCGGGAACACTGAAGCTTTCTTT
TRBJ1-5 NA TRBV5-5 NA CASSLDGGDQHF TGTGCCAGCAGCTTGGATGGGGGGGACCAGCATTTT
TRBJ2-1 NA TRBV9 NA CASSDDLADEQFF TGTGCCAGCAGCGATGATTTAGCAGATGAGCAGTTCTTC
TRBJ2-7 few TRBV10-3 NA CAISPGDEQYF TGTGCCATCAGCCCAGGGGACGAGCAGTACTTC
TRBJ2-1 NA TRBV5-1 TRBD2 CASSLRPREGYNEQFF TGCGCCAGCAGCCTACGTCCCCGGGAGGGATACAATGAGCAGTTCTTC